A single sample is the source of the 17 T cell receptor beta chains below, sequenced in a study of blood T cell repertoires in COVID-19. The repertoire was sequenced with immunoSEQ multiplex PCR; TCRdb's copy has only in-frame clones and lacks some. The sample yields about 270,000 clones, around nine tenths seen once. What was sequenced was peripheral blood. The receptors stem from a man aged 40-55 years with active or convalescent COVID-19.

This clone appeared a single time. The J gene is TRBJ2-3, the V gene TRBV27; TRBD1 matches 12 bases. The CDR3 spans 14 residues. In germline, CDR1 is MNHEY, CDR2 SMNVEV (reference sequence). Trimming took 4 bases from V and 9 from J; bases not matched to a gene: 5. The CDR3 DNA reads as TGTGCCAGCAGTTCCGGGACAGGGGGCTTAACGCAGTATTTT. Translated: CASSSGTGGLTQYF.

The genes are TRBV5-1 and TRBJ1-2; D is unresolved. Germline loops: CDR1 SGHRS, CDR2 YFSETQ. This CDR3 spans 15 amino acids. Deletions cut 1 base from V and 2 bases from J, with 12 bases between. In nucleotides, the CDR3 is TGCGCCAGCAGCTTGAAAACAACCACCAACTATGGCTACACCTTC. It translates to CASSLKTTTNYGYTF.

The chain couples TRBV10-3 to TRBJ1-5, with D perhaps matching TRBD1 (5 bases). The germline V gene has CDR1 ENHRY and CDR2 SYGVKD. V was cut by 4 bases and J by 4 bases, with 8 bases left in between. The CDR3 contains 13 residues. The DNA for the CDR3 is TGTGCCATCAGTGTTGGGGGGAATCAGCCCCAGCATTTT. It is translated as CAISVGGNQPQHF.

The rearrangement links TRBV5-1 to TRBJ1-2; 9 nucleotides line up with TRBD1. Germline V gene data show CDR1 as SGHRS and CDR2 as YFSETQ. The junction had 3 bases not matched to a gene; V was cut back by 5 bases and J by 4 bases. This CDR3 contains 13 residues. CDR3 DNA: TGCGCCAGCAGACAGACAGGGGGCTATGGCTACACCTTC. It is translated as CASRQTGGYGYTF.

The chain employs TRBV5-6 and TRBJ1-2; D possibly corresponds to TRBD1 (5 bases). The ends were cut back, 0 bases at V and 2 bases at J, with 11 bases in the middle. The CDR3 consists of 15 residues. Germline assignment: CDR1 SGHDT and CDR2 YYEEEE. The CDR3 nucleotides are TGTGCCAGCAGCTTGGATTGGGGCCTAAACTATGGCTACACCTTC. It codes for CASSLDWGLNYGYTF.

This sequence joins TRBV25-1 and TRBJ2-1; D is perhaps TRBD1 (5 bases). There are 13 residues in the CDR3. V dropped 7 bases and J dropped 4 bases, with 11 bases sitting between them. Looked up from germline, CDR1 is MGHDK and CDR2 is SYGVNS. Here the CDR3 reads CASTDSVYNEQFF. CDR3 bases: TGTGCCAGCACAGACAGTGTATACAATGAGCAGTTCTTC.

The genes are TRBV6-5 and TRBJ2-1; 7 nucleotides line up with TRBD1. Germline V lookup: CDR1 MNHEY, CDR2 SVGAGI. J was trimmed by 2 bases and V by 5 bases; bases with no gene match: 6. The CDR3 contains 15 residues. CDR3 sequence reads: CASSQGQPTYNEQFF. CDR3 DNA: TGTGCCAGCAGTCAGGGACAGCCAACCTACAATGAGCAGTTCTTC.

J is TRBJ1-1 and V is TRBV1; the table calls TRBD1, which could not be checked here. TRBV1 is designated a pseudogene. This CDR3 is 14 amino acids long. The CDR3 is CTSSQDRVGTEAFF. In DNA form, the CDR3 reads TGCACCAGCAGCCAGGACAGGGTAGGAACTGAAGCTTTCTTT.

The rearrangement links TRBV29-1 to TRBJ1-2, with 7 bases identical to TRBD1. This CDR3 spans 16 amino acids. Germline-derived CDR1 and CDR2 are SQVTM and ANQGSEA. Trimming cost V 6 bases and J 8 bases; bases outside gene matches: 21. This chain's CDR3 is CSVSNLLTGAEGGYTF. In nucleotides, the CDR3 is TGCAGCGTCTCTAACCTCCTTACAGGGGCGGAGGGGGGCTACACCTTC.

This sequence joins TRBV2 and TRBJ2-3; D is perhaps TRBD2 (7 bases). CDR1 is SNHLY and CDR2 is FYNNEI in the germline V gene. The CDR3 contains 12 residues. With 11 bases removed from V and 2 bases from J, the gap between germline ends came to 11 bases. CDR3 in amino acids: CAGGGYTDTQYF. As DNA, the CDR3 is TGTGCCGGGGGGGGCTACACAGATACGCAGTATTTT.

The rearrangement uses TRBV11-2 and TRBJ2-5; D uncertain. Deletions cut 8 bases from V and 3 bases from J, with 13 bases between. The germline CDR1 and CDR2 sequences are SGHAT and FQNNGV. The CDR3 totals 13 residues. Here the CDR3 reads CASGPASKETQYF. The CDR3 coding sequence is TGTGCCAGCGGCCCCGCCTCCAAAGAGACCCAGTACTTC.

The chain joins TRBV6-5 to TRBJ2-3; D is perhaps TRBD2 (6 bases). Trimming cost V 6 bases and J 3 bases, with 16 bases left between them. The CDR3 contains 15 residues. The germline CDR1 and CDR2 sequences are MNHEY and SVGAGI. The CDR3 coding sequence is TGTGCCAGCAGGCCGCGGGACTTCGAGACAGATACGCAGTATTTT. Protein product: CASRPRDFETDTQYF.

This clone was seen a handful of times. This sequence joins TRBV27 and TRBJ2-5; D is perhaps TRBD2 (5 bases). The CDR3 spans 15 residues. Deletions cut 6 bases from V and 5 bases from J, with 19 bases between. CDR1 is MNHEY and CDR2 is SMNVEV in the germline V gene (reference sequence). CDR3 nucleotides: TGTGCCAGCAGAACTTTAGTGGGAGCGGCCGAGACCCAGTACTTC. Amino acid sequence: CASRTLVGAAETQYF.

V and J are TRBV7-2 and TRBJ1-5, with D possibly being TRBD1 (5 bases). Per the germline V gene, CDR1 is SGHTA and CDR2 is FQGNSA. The CDR3 is 14 amino acids. The V end lost 4 bases, the J end lost 5 bases, and 12 bases lay between the germline ends. The CDR3 loop reads CASSSEGVHQPQHF. CDR3 coding DNA: TGTGCCAGCAGCTCAGAAGGGGTCCATCAGCCCCAGCATTTT.

The CDR3 DNA reads TGCGCCAGCAGTGAGAACAGGGGGCCGGAGCCCCAGCATTTT. Its translation: CASSENRGPEPQHF. This sequence joins TRBV10-2 and TRBJ1-5; 9 bases match TRBD1. Per germline, CDR1 WSHSY and CDR2 SAAADI. This CDR3 region has 14 residues. V lost 2 bases, J lost 8 bases, and 4 bases stayed unmatched.

The gene calls are TRBV2 and TRBJ2-3; 7 nucleotides align to TRBD2. Per the germline V gene, CDR1 is SNHLY and CDR2 is FYNNEI. The CDR3 is made up of 15 amino acids. With 0 bases clipped from V and 5 bases from J, the junction kept 5 bases outside the gene matches. The CDR3 DNA reads TGTGCCAGCAGTGAAGCGGAGGGAGGGCTAGATACGCAGTATTTT. Protein sequence: CASSEAEGGLDTQYF.

The CDR3: CASSRRPGQGAFDTQYF. For the CDR3, the DNA is TGTGCCAGCAGTCGACGTCCGGGACAGGGGGCGTTTGATACGCAGTATTTT. The gene calls are TRBV27 and TRBJ2-3, with 12 nucleotides matching TRBD1. Germline V lookup: CDR1 MNHEY, CDR2 SMNVEV (reference sequence). This CDR3 is 17 amino acids long. V lost 5 bases to trimming and J lost 6 bases; unmatched junction nucleotides: 12.